These 4 T cell receptor beta chains were all obtained from the same sample, sequenced in a study of CD8+ T cells in alopecia areata. RNA was extracted and reverse transcribed into cDNA as the sequencing template. Sequenced by immunoSEQ multiplex PCR; TCRdb stores in-frame clones only, minus some. The sample carries about 160,000 clones, around 47% recorded once. Material for sequencing was CD4+ T cells sorted from blood. The receptor set was obtained from a human donor with alopecia areata.

The genes are TRBV29-1 and TRBJ1-1; unclear D gene. CDR3 length equals 12 residues. The germline V gene encodes CDR1 SQVTM and CDR2 ANQGSEA. V lost 2 bases and J 2 bases, leaving 6 bases between the germline ends. CDR3 residues: CSVERENTEAFF. The CDR3 DNA is TGCAGCGTTGAACGGGAAAACACTGAAGCTTTCTTT.

The table lists this clone with a few counts. The genes are TRBV7-9 and TRBJ2-1, with TRBD1 identical over 10 bases. CDR3 size: 14 residues. V lost 5 bases and J lost 6; bases outside the gene matches: 4. In germline, CDR1 is SEHNR, CDR2 FQNEAQ (reference sequence). CDR3 nucleotide sequence: TGTGCCAGCAGCCCCGGGACAGGGGTCAATGAGCAGTTCTTC. This encodes CASSPGTGVNEQFF.

The CDR3 DNA follows: TGTGCCAGCAGCCCCTTGGCGGGAGGGTCCACAGATACGCAGTATTTT. It yields the protein CASSPLAGGSTDTQYF. This chain uses TRBV2 with TRBJ2-3; 9 bases map to TRBD2. The length of the CDR3 is 16 residues. The germline V gene has CDR1 SNHLY and CDR2 FYNNEI. J was trimmed by 2 bases and V by 6 bases; bases with no gene match: 9.

This clone was seen a handful of times. J is TRBJ2-1 and V is TRBV14; D is unresolved. This CDR3 spans 13 amino acids. Trimming pared 0 bases from V and 12 bases from J, leaving 12 bases between. Germline-derived CDR1 and CDR2 are SGHDN and FVKESK. CDR3 sequence: CASSQEIGRWQFF. The DNA for the CDR3 is TGTGCCAGCAGCCAAGAAATCGGGCGTTGGCAGTTCTTC.